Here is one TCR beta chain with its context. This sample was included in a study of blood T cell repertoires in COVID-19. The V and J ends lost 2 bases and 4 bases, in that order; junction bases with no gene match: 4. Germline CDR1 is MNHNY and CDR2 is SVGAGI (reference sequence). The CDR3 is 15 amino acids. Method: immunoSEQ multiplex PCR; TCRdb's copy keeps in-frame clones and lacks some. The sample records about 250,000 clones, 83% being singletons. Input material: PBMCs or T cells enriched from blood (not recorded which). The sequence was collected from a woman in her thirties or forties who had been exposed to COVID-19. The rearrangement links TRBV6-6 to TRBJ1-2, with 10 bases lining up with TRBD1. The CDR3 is CASSYETGGAYGYTF. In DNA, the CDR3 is TGTGCCAGCAGTTACGAGACAGGGGGCGCCTATGGCTACACCTTC.